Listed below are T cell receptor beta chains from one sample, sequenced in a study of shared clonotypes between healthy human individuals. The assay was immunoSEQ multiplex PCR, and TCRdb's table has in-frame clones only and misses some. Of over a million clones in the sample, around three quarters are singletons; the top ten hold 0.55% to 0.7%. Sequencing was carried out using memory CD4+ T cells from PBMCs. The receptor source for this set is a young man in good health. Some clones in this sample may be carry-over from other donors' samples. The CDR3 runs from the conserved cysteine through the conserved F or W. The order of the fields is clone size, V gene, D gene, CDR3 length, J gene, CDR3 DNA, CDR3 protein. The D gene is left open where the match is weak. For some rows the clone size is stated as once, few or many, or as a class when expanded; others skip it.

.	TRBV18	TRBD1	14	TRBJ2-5	TGTGCCAGCTCACCAGGACAGGGGCTGGAGACCCAGTACTTC	CASSPGQGLETQYF
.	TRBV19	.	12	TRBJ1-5	TGTGCCAGTAGTAAAAGCAACGAGCCCCAGCATTTT	CASSKSNEPQHF
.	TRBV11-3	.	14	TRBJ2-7	TGTGCCAGCAGTCAAACCGGGTCACCCTCGAAGCAGTACTTC	CASSQTGSPSKQYF
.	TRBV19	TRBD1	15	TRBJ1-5	TGTGCCAGTAGTGTGACAGGGTTTGGCAATCAGCCCCAGCATTTT	CASSVTGFGNQPQHF
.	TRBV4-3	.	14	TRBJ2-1	TGCGCCAGCAGCCCTTCTAGGCGGAACAATGAGCAGTTCTTC	CASSPSRRNNEQFF
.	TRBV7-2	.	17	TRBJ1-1	TGTGCCAGCAGCCCGGCGGCAGTCGGCGGGTTCAAGATTGAAGCTTTCTTT	CASSPAAVGGFKIEAFF
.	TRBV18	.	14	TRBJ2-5	TGTGCCAGCTTGGCTACGAGGGCCAAAGAGACCCAGTACTTC	CASLATRAKETQYF
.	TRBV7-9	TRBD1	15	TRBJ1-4	TGTGCCAGCGGACGAACTGGACAGGAAGGAGAAAAACTGTTTTTT	CASGRTGQEGEKLFF
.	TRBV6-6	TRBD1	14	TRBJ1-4	TGTGCCAGCAGTTACACGACAGGGGGTGAAAAACTGTTTTTT	CASSYTTGGEKLFF
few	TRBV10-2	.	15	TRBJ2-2	TGCGCCAGCAGTGCTCAGCAGCAGGGCACCGGGGAGCTGTTTTTT	CASSAQQQGTGELFF
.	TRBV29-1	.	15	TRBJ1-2	TGCAGCGTTGAAGATCTGGCCACAGGGATCTATGGCTACACCTTC	CSVEDLATGIYGYTF
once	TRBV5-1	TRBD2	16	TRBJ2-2	TGCGCCAGCAGCTTGGGGCTAGCGGTGAACACCGGAGAGCTGTTTTTT	CASSLGLAVNTGELFF
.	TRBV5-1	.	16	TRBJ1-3	TGCGCCAGCAGCTTGGTCGAGCTTTCCTCTGGAAACACCATATATTTT	CASSLVELSSGNTIYF
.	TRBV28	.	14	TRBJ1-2	TGTGCCAGCAGTTTGCTCTTACGATACCATGGCTACACCTTC	CASSLLLRYHGYTF
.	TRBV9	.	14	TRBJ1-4	TGTGCCAGCAGCGTACGTCCAACTAATGAAAAACTGTTTTTT	CASSVRPTNEKLFF
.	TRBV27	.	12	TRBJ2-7	TGTGCCAGCAGTTTCAGCGGGTACGAGCAGTACTTC	CASSFSGYEQYF
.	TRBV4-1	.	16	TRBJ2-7	TGCGCCAGCAGCCAAGATCCGGGACGGGAAACCTACGAGCAGTACTTC	CASSQDPGRETYEQYF
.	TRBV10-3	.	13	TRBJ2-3	TGTGCCATCAGTGCCGATAGCGGCGGGACTGGGGATTTT	CAISADSGGTGDF
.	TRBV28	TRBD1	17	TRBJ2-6	TGTGCCAGCAGTTCCGGGACAGGGCCCTCTGGGGCCAACGTCCTGACTTTC	CASSSGTGPSGANVLTF
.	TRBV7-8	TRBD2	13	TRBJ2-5	TGTGCCAGCAGCCCGGGGGGAGGGGAGACCCAGTACTTC	CASSPGGGETQYF
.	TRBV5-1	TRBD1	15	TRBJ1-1	TGCGCCAGCAGCTTTGGGACAGGGGGCGGCACTGAAGCTTTCTTT	CASSFGTGGGTEAFF
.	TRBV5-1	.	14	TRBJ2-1	TGCGCCAGCAGCTTCACTAGCTCCCACAATGAGCAGTTCTTC	CASSFTSSHNEQFF
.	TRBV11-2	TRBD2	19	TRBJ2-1	TGTGCCAGCAGCTCCGTAAAGCCAACCGGGACTAGCGCGGGAAATGAGCAGTTCTTC	CASSSVKPTGTSAGNEQFF
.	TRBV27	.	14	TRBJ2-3	TGTGCCAGCAGGGATACAGGGACGGGGGATACGCAGTATTTT	CASRDTGTGDTQYF
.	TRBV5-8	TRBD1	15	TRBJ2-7	TGTGCCAGCAGCTTGGTCGGGACAGGGGTGGTGGAGCAGTACTTC	CASSLVGTGVVEQYF
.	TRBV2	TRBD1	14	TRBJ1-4	TGTGCCAGCAGCGGACAGGGGGCTCCCGAAAAACTGTTTTTT	CASSGQGAPEKLFF
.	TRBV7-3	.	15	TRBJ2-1	TGTGCCAGCAGCTTAACAGGGGGCTCCTACAATGAGCAGTTCTTC	CASSLTGGSYNEQFF
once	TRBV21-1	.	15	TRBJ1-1	TGTGCCAGCAGCAAGGTCCAAGCATCTAACACTGAAGCTTTCTTT	CASSKVQASNTEAFF
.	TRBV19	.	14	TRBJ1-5	TGTGCCAGTAGTATAATCCAGCCCGAGCAGCCCCAGCATTTT	CASSIIQPEQPQHF
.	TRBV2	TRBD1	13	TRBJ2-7	TGTGCCAGCAGTATAACAGGGGTAGGCGAGCAGTACTTC	CASSITGVGEQYF
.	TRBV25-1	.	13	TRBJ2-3	TGTGCCAGCAGTGAATTTCGTGTGGATACGCAGTATTTT	CASSEFRVDTQYF